The clone carrying this TCR beta chain was seen a few times. The CDR3 loop spans 15 amino acids. Germline V gene data show CDR1 as KGHSH and CDR2 as LQKENI. V shed 0 bases and J shed 3 bases, with 9 bases lying between them. These data come from a study of identical twins. A single record per CDR3 protein comes from TCRdb applying MiXCR to the 5' RACE reads. The table has 400,000 to 600,000 distinct CDR3 sequences, around 24% seen once. This same sample was also part of a study on yellow fever vaccine responses in identical twins.

The specimen was CD4+ T cells sorted from blood. The receptor's source is a woman aged 18-29 years in good health. The chain has TRBV18 and TRBJ2-1, with D tentatively TRBD2 (5 bases). The CDR3 sequence is CASSPPVGGYNEQFF. In DNA, the CDR3 is TGTGCCAGCTCACCACCTGTCGGAGGCTACAATGAGCAGTTCTTC. Looking up the rest from reference TRBV18 and TRBJ2-1 gives the full variable domain: NAGVMQNPRHLVRRRGQEARLRCSPMKGHSHVYWYRQLPEEGLKFMVYLQKENIIDESGMPKERFSAEFPKEGPSILRIQQVVRGDSAAYFCASSPPVGGYNEQFFGPGTRLTVL.